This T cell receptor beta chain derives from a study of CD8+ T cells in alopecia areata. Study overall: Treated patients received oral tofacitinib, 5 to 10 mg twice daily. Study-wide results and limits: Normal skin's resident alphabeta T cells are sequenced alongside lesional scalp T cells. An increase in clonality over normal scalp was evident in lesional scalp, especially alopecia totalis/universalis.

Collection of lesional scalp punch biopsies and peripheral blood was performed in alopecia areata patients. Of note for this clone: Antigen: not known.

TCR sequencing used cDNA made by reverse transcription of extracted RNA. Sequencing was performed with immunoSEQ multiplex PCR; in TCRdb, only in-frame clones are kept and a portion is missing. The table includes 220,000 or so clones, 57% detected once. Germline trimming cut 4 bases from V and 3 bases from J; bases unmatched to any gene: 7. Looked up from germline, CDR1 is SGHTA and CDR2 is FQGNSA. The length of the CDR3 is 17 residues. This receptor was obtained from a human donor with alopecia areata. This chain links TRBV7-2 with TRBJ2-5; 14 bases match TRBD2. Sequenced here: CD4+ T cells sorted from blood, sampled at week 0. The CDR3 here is CASSSIKGLAGEETQYF. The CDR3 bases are TGTGCCAGCAGCTCTATAAAGGGACTAGCGGGAGAAGAGACCCAGTACTTC. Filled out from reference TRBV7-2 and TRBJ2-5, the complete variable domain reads GAGVSQSPSNKVTEKGKDVELRCDPISGHTALYWYRQSLGQGLEFLIYFQGNSAPDKSGLPSDRFSAERTGGSVSTLTIQRTQQEDSAVYLCASSSIKGLAGEETQYFGPGTRLLVL.